This T cell receptor (beta chain) was retrieved from a study of blood T cell dynamics during melanoma immunotherapy. Study observations and caveats: PBMC repertoires of eventual disease-control patients split at W3 into clonality or diversity gains.

Note on this clone: What it binds is not known. The identical CDR3 is also encoded by other nucleotide sequences in the sample.

Germline lookup yields CDR1 LNHDA and CDR2 SQIVND (reference sequence). V lost 1 base and J lost 0, with 7 bases in between. The CDR3 contains 16 residues. Time point given: week 3, after first cycle of checkpoint inhibitor. Patients with prior systemic cancer treatment, concomitant immunosuppressants, or other active malignancies were excluded. Every bulk PBMC sample received the same 350 ng of DNA. Sequencing used immunoSEQ multiplex PCR; TCRdb keeps in-frame clones, though not all of them. Among over 3,500 clones listed, roughly 90% were seen once. The material sequenced was blood, taken from a patient treated with checkpoint blockade. The receptor's source is a human donor with melanoma. V gene TRBV19 combines with J gene TRBJ1-6; D gene unclear. The CDR3 nucleotides are TGTGCCAGTAGTATAGGAGCGAGCTCCTATAATTCACCCCTCCACTTT. Residues: CASSIGASSYNSPLHF.